The rows below give T cell receptor beta chains drawn from one sample of a study of blood T cell repertoires in COVID-19. This table comes from immunoSEQ multiplex PCR, and its TCRdb copy is limited to in-frame clones, with some not included. The sample yields about 230,000 clones, approximately 81% seen once. The sequenced material came from peripheral blood. The receptors were gathered from an elderly woman with acute or convalescent COVID-19. Both conserved end residues are part of each CDR3. A D gene is named only where the DNA matches it firmly. Only part of the rows carry a size: once, few, many, or a class if the clone is expanded.

V,D,J,size,CDR3,DNA
TRBV20-1,TRBD2,TRBJ2-1,few,CSASSAGGVKFF,TGCAGTGCTAGTTCGGCGGGGGGCGTCAAGTTCTTC
TRBV2,NA,TRBJ1-6,NA,CASNRETDSPLHF,TGTGCCAGCAACCGGGAGACCGACTCACCCCTCCACTTT
TRBV9,NA,TRBJ2-7,NA,CASSVSGGWEQYF,TGTGCCAGCAGCGTATCAGGGGGGTGGGAGCAGTACTTC
TRBV28,TRBD1,TRBJ1-2,once,CASSNRGQQGYTF,TGTGCCAGCAGCAACAGGGGGCAGCAAGGCTACACCTTC
TRBV12-3/TRBV12-4,TRBD1,TRBJ1-2,NA,CASTFWTGHGYTF,TGTGCCAGCACCTTCTGGACAGGGCATGGCTACACCTTC
TRBV3-1/TRBV3-2,NA,TRBJ2-5,NA,CASSVLGGGPQETQYF,TGTGCCAGCAGCGTACTTGGGGGGGGGCCCCAAGAGACCCAGTACTTC
TRBV5-4,TRBD1,TRBJ2-6,once,CASSFVRQGVLTF,TGTGCCAGCAGCTTCGTCCGACAGGGGGTCCTGACTTTC
TRBV6-6,TRBD1,TRBJ1-5,NA,CASSRQGAGNQPQHF,TGTGCCAGCAGTAGACAGGGAGCGGGCAATCAGCCCCAGCATTTT
TRBV19,NA,TRBJ2-3,NA,CASKGHDTQYF,TGTGCCAGTAAGGGGCATGATACGCAGTATTTT
TRBV28,TRBD1,TRBJ1-2,few,CASSLPLTGGNGYTF,TGTGCCAGCAGTCTGCCTCTTACAGGGGGCAATGGCTACACCTTC
TRBV28,NA,TRBJ1-2,NA,CASTLTGFYGYTF,TGTGCCAGCACCCTGACAGGATTCTATGGCTACACCTTC
TRBV11-2,TRBD1,TRBJ2-5,NA,CASSRDRAQETQYF,TGTGCCAGCAGCCGCGACAGGGCGCAAGAGACCCAGTACTTC
TRBV11-2,TRBD2,TRBJ2-5,NA,CASGRGARETQYF,TGTGCCAGCGGGCGGGGGGCCAGGGAGACCCAGTACTTC
TRBV21-1,NA,TRBJ2-5,NA,CASSSRTSGQKETQYF,TGTGCCAGCAGCAGCCGGACTAGCGGGCAGAAAGAGACCCAGTACTTC
TRBV5-1,TRBD2,TRBJ2-3,NA,CASMIAGGPSTDTQYF,TGCGCCAGCATGATCGCGGGAGGGCCCTCAACAGATACGCAGTATTTT
TRBV28,NA,TRBJ1-5,NA,CASLIFGGNQPQHF,TGTGCCAGCTTAATCTTCGGGGGCAATCAGCCCCAGCATTTT
TRBV10-3,NA,TRBJ1-4,few,CAISAARDVDEKLFF,TGTGCCATCAGTGCCGCGCGAGATGTGGATGAAAAACTGTTTTTT
TRBV11-2,TRBD1,TRBJ1-4,NA,CASSSLGQGEGKLFF,TGTGCCAGCAGCTCCCTGGGACAGGGTGAGGGAAAACTGTTTTTT
TRBV6-5,TRBD1,TRBJ1-6,once,CASRGDRGSPLHF,TGTGCCAGCAGGGGGGACAGGGGTTCACCCCTCCACTTT
TRBV6-2/TRBV6-3,NA,TRBJ1-2,NA,CASSHGMREGGYTF,TGTGCCAGCAGTCACGGCATGAGGGAAGGTGGCTACACCTTC
TRBV3-1/TRBV3-2,NA,TRBJ1-2,NA,CASSQDTRQVITYGYTF,TGTGCCAGCAGCCAAGACACGCGACAGGTGATTACCTATGGCTACACCTTC
TRBV14,TRBD1,TRBJ1-6,NA,CASSPAGQGVSSPLHF,TGTGCCAGCAGCCCGGCCGGACAGGGTGTCAGTTCACCCCTCCACTTT
TRBV25-1,TRBD1,TRBJ1-2,NA,CASSADLGTVVYTF,TGTGCCAGCAGTGCTGACTTGGGGACAGTCGTCTACACCTTC
TRBV2,TRBD1,TRBJ1-5,once,CASRQGYNQPQHF,TGTGCCAGCAGACAGGGGTACAATCAGCCCCAGCATTTT
TRBV6-1,TRBD1,TRBJ1-4,NA,CASSEAIGTGGKLFF,TGTGCCAGCAGTGAAGCGATCGGGACAGGGGGTAAACTGTTTTTT
TRBV6-5,NA,TRBJ1-2,NA,CASTSPAAAYGYTF,TGTGCCAGCACTTCCCCGGCGGCGGCCTATGGCTACACCTTC
TRBV28,TRBD1,TRBJ1-2,NA,CASITQGVGGYTF,TGTGCCAGCATCACTCAGGGGGTCGGTGGCTACACCTTC
TRBV30,NA,TRBJ1-3,NA,CAWSWTGRNTIYF,TGTGCCTGGAGTTGGACTGGGAGAAACACCATATATTTT
TRBV5-1,TRBD1,TRBJ1-1,NA,CASSFGQGGSLYTEAFF,TGCGCCAGCAGCTTCGGACAGGGTGGGTCGTTATACACTGAAGCTTTCTTT
TRBV27,NA,TRBJ1-5,NA,CASSPRQANSNQPQHF,TGTGCCAGCAGTCCACGACAGGCGAATAGCAATCAGCCCCAGCATTTT
TRBV18,TRBD1,TRBJ1-3,NA,CASSLGQGPGNTIYF,TGTGCCAGCTCATTGGGACAGGGCCCTGGAAACACCATATATTTT
TRBV3-1/TRBV3-2,NA,TRBJ2-1,NA,CASSQVADTEQFF,TGTGCCAGCAGCCAAGTTGCAGACACCGAGCAGTTCTTC
TRBV19,TRBD1,TRBJ2-1,NA,CASSLTGGTYNEQFF,TGTGCCAGTAGCCTGACAGGGGGGACCTACAATGAGCAGTTCTTC
TRBV5-4,NA,TRBJ2-5,once,CASSPGGTEETQYF,TGTGCCAGCAGCCCCGGAGGGACGGAAGAGACCCAGTACTTC
TRBV21-1,NA,TRBJ2-5,NA,CASSKVGSSGAQETQYF,TGTGCCAGCAGCAAAGTCGGGTCTAGCGGGGCTCAAGAGACCCAGTACTTC
TRBV27,TRBD1,TRBJ2-7,NA,CASGRGPITYEQYF,TGTGCCAGCGGTAGGGGGCCTATTACCTACGAGCAGTACTTC
TRBV10-3,NA,TRBJ2-4,NA,CAISTGLDIQYF,TGTGCCATCAGTACCGGTTTGGACATTCAGTACTTC
TRBV29-1,TRBD1,TRBJ1-2,few,CSAQTGARGYTF,TGCAGCGCCCAGACAGGGGCGAGGGGCTACACCTTC
TRBV5-4,TRBD1,TRBJ2-1,once,CASSSQGAYNEQFF,TGTGCCAGCAGCTCCCAGGGGGCCTACAATGAGCAGTTCTTC
TRBV3-1/TRBV3-2,TRBD1,TRBJ2-3,NA,CASSPPGQGAYTQYF,TGTGCCAGCAGTCCGCCCGGACAGGGGGCGTATACGCAGTATTTT
TRBV10-1,TRBD1,TRBJ1-3,NA,CASYGQGVGNTIYF,TGCGCCAGCTATGGACAGGGGGTTGGAAACACCATATATTTT
TRBV19,TRBD2,TRBJ2-2,NA,CASSIRSAGGLGTGELFF,TGTGCCAGTAGTATTCGTTCCGCGGGGGGGCTAGGCACCGGGGAGCTGTTTTTT
TRBV6-5,NA,TRBJ2-1,NA,CASRSGGNSYNEQFF,TGTGCCAGCAGGTCCGGCGGGAACTCCTACAATGAGCAGTTCTTC
TRBV28,NA,TRBJ2-2,NA,CASRTPTGELFF,TGTGCCAGCAGGACACCTACCGGGGAGCTGTTTTTT
TRBV7-2,NA,TRBJ1-4,NA,CASSPGGIGEKLFF,TGTGCCAGCAGCCCCGGCGGTATAGGTGAAAAACTGTTTTTT
TRBV29-1,NA,TRBJ1-4,NA,CSVEAEFNEKLFF,TGCAGCGTGGAGGCCGAATTCAATGAAAAACTGTTTTTT